This passage covers 18 T cell receptor beta chains from one sample sequenced in a study of T-cell reconstitution after alpha-beta-depleted transplantation in children. The TCRbeta library incorporated unique molecular identifiers. TCRdb re-called the PCR reads through MiXCR, storing one row per CDR3 protein. Counted here are some 600,000 distinct CDR3 sequences, 10% to 15% occurring once; the ten biggest clones make up 2% to 2.5%. The material sequenced was PBMCs, mostly from graft donor cells, taken 360 days after TCRalphabeta/CD19-depleted stem cell transplant. The receptors derive from a male patient younger than 18 who had a stem cell transplant for acute myeloid leukemia, so the T cells may come from the graft donor.

There are many counts of this clonotype. The rearrangement uses TRBV4-1 and TRBJ2-1, with 16 bases aligning to TRBD2. V lost 3 bases and J lost 6; bases outside the gene matches: 11. Germline-derived CDR1 and CDR2 are MGHRA and YSYEKL. The length of the CDR3 is 19 residues. The CDR3 DNA reads TGCGCCAGCAGCCACCCCCGGGGACTAGCGGGAGGGCCGGTCAATGAGCAGTTCTTC. It encodes CASSHPRGLAGGPVNEQFF.

In this sample, this clonotype turned up a few times. This sequence joins TRBV24-1 and TRBJ1-5, with TRBD1 identical over 7 bases. The CDR3 has 14 amino acids. The germline V gene has CDR1 KGHDR and CDR2 SFDVKD. The J segment lost 8 bases and the V segment lost 0 bases, leaving 3 bases of the junction unmatched. The CDR3 loop is CATSDLDREEPQHF. The CDR3 DNA sequence: TGTGCCACCAGTGATTTGGACAGGGAGGAGCCCCAGCATTTT.

This clonotype has ten or more counts. The chain has TRBV9 and TRBJ2-1; 10 bases line up with TRBD1. Looked up from germline, CDR1 is SGDLS and CDR2 is YYNGEE. Trimming took 3 bases from V and 9 from J; bases not matched to a gene: 6. The CDR3 runs 14 residues. The CDR3 DNA reads as TGTGCCAGCAGCGCCGGGACAGGGGCCGGTGAGCAGTTCTTC. Protein: CASSAGTGAGEQFF.

This clonotype was observed many times. This rearrangement joins TRBV7-2 to TRBJ2-7; a weak D match, TRBD2 (7 bases). Germline V gives CDR1 SGHTA, CDR2 FQGNSA. Trimming stripped 0 bases from V and 3 bases from J, with 12 bases between. CDR3 size: 15 residues. The CDR3 loop reads CASSLARGGGYEQYF. The CDR3 DNA is TGTGCCAGCAGCTTAGCGAGGGGAGGGGGCTACGAGCAGTACTTC.

In its sample, this clonotype was seen many times. CDR3 nucleotides: TGTGCCATCAGCCCGGACAGGGGGACTTACAATGAGCAGTTCTTC. Translated, it gives CAISPDRGTYNEQFF. The chain carries TRBV10-3 and TRBJ2-1, with 10 bases fitting TRBD1. J lost 4 bases, V lost 6 bases, and 6 bases had no gene match. CDR3 length: 15 amino acids. Germline V gene lookup returns CDR1 ENHRY and CDR2 SYGVKD.

The CDR3 bases are TGTGCCAGCAGACCATCGGGGGCTACAGATACGCAGTATTTT. It yields the protein CASRPSGATDTQYF. The chain links TRBV12-3 or TRBV12-4 to TRBJ2-3, with D perhaps TRBD1 or TRBD2 (6 bases each). The CDR3 is 14 amino acids. The ends were cut back, 6 bases at V and 3 bases at J, with 13 bases in the middle.

The CDR3: CASSPKGQTLHF. The CDR3 region has the DNA TGTGCCAGCAGTCCGAAGGGACAGACCCTCCACTTT. V usage is TRBV28 and J usage is TRBJ1-6; TRBD1 agrees at 7 bases. This CDR3 region has 12 residues. Trimming cost V 5 bases and J 14 bases; bases outside gene matches: 6. Germline CDR1 and CDR2: MDHEN and SYDVKM.

V usage is TRBV20-1 and J usage is TRBJ2-7; D assignment may be TRBD1 or TRBD2 (6 bases each). The germline CDR1 and CDR2 sequences are DFQATT and SNEGSKA (reference sequence). The CDR3 consists of 15 residues. Trimming left V 1 base short and J 2 bases short, with 15 bases between. In DNA form, the CDR3 reads TGCAGTGCTAGAGGGTTTTCGGGGGCCACCTACGAGCAGTACTTC. Its protein is CSARGFSGATYEQYF.

The chain uses TRBV7-6 and TRBJ2-7; D ambiguous. The CDR3 consists of 15 residues. V was cut by 6 bases and J by 0 bases, with 15 bases left in between. Per germline, CDR1 SGHVS and CDR2 FNYEAQ. The CDR3 region is CASRHNRSISYEQYF. The CDR3 region has the DNA TGTGCCAGCAGACATAACAGAAGCATCTCCTACGAGCAGTACTTC.

This clonotype was observed a single time. The J gene is TRBJ2-7, the V gene TRBV12-3 or TRBV12-4; possibly TRBD1 or TRBD2 for D (6 bases each). V was trimmed by 3 bases and J by 6 bases, leaving 15 bases between them. The CDR3 sequence is 14 residues long. CDR3 bases: TGTGCCAGCAGTTTCTGGGGGGCGAATCCCGAGCAGTACTTC. Translating it yields CASSFWGANPEQYF.

This clonotype occurred a few times. J is TRBJ1-1 and V is TRBV9, with D maybe TRBD1 (5 bases). V shed 3 bases and J shed 5 bases, with 17 bases lying between them. CDR3 length: 15 residues. Germline assignment: CDR1 SGDLS and CDR2 YYNGEE. The CDR3 bases are TGTGCCAGCAGCGGAGGGAGAGGGGTGGGTACTGAAGCTTTCTTT. This encodes CASSGGRGVGTEAFF.

This clonotype has a count of ten or more. The chain recombines TRBV12-3 or TRBV12-4 with TRBJ2-7, with 11 positions matching TRBD2. J gave up 3 bases and V 6 bases, and 4 bases lay outside the gene matches. This CDR3 is built from 14 residues. CDR3 sequence (DNA): TGTGCCAGCAGCCCACTAGCGGGAGTCTACGAGCAGTACTTC. This sequence encodes CASSPLAGVYEQYF.

This clonotype was counted between two and nine times. This chain connects TRBV20-1 to TRBJ1-1; the D is unclear. Trimming removed 3 bases at V and 2 bases at J, with 7 bases between. The germline CDR1 and CDR2 sequences are DFQATT and SNEGSKA (reference sequence). CDR3 length equals 12 residues. CDR3 sequence (DNA): TGCAGTGCTAGTACTGCTAACACTGAAGCTTTCTTT. Amino acid sequence: CSASTANTEAFF.

The chain is built from TRBV12-3 or TRBV12-4 and TRBJ2-7, with D maybe TRBD2 (6 bases). Trimming left V 6 bases short and J 4 bases short, with 16 bases between. There are 14 residues in the CDR3. The CDR3 region has the DNA TGTGCCAGCAGGGGCGCGGGACGACTTTACGAGCAGTACTTC. Residues: CASRGAGRLYEQYF.

Only a few counts were recorded for this clonotype. The gene calls are TRBV13 and TRBJ2-2, with D possibly being TRBD2 (6 bases). The CDR3 runs 13 residues. Germline V lookup: CDR1 PRHDT, CDR2 FYEKMQ (reference sequence). Trimming removed 10 bases from V and 5 bases from J, with 14 bases in between. The CDR3 reads CATRRGGTGELFF. The CDR3, as DNA: TGTGCCACCAGGCGGGGCGGAACCGGGGAGCTGTTTTTT.

This clonotype was recorded a few times. V gene TRBV7-8 combines with J gene TRBJ1-5, with D possibly matching TRBD1 (5 bases). CDR3 length: 14 amino acids. Trimming pared 1 base from V and 5 bases from J, leaving 9 bases between. Germline values: CDR1 SGHVS, CDR2 FQNEAQ. The CDR3 spells CASSLGQPHQPQHF. For the CDR3, the DNA is TGTGCCAGCAGCTTAGGACAGCCCCATCAGCCCCAGCATTTT. The full variable domain, with the rest looked up from reference TRBV7-8 and TRBJ1-5, is GAGVSQSPRYKVAKRGQDVALRCDPISGHVSLFWYQQALGQGPEFLTYFQNEAQLDKSGLPSDRFFAERPEGSVSTLKIQRTQQEDSAVYLCASSLGQPHQPQHFGDGTRLSIL.

The rearrangement joins TRBV12-3 or TRBV12-4 to TRBJ2-7; D assignment may be TRBD1 or TRBD2 (5 bases each). The CDR3 is made up of 11 amino acids. Deletions cut 4 bases from V and 7 bases from J, with 8 bases between. In DNA, the CDR3 is TGTGCCAGCAGTTCAGGGAGAGAGCAGTACTTC. Residues: CASSSGREQYF.

The sample holds one count of this clonotype. The genes are TRBV24-1 and TRBJ2-1; 8 bases are shared with TRBD2. CDR3 length equals 15 residues. V lost 8 bases, J lost 3 bases, and 8 bases stayed unmatched. Per germline, CDR1 KGHDR and CDR2 SFDVKD. CDR3 sequence reads: CATTGGGGGYNEQFF. Here the CDR3 DNA reads TGTGCCACCACCGGGGGGGGAGGCGGCTACAATGAGCAGTTCTTC.